A selection of T cell receptor beta chains follows, all from one sample in a study of blood T cell repertoires in COVID-19. TCRdb keeps only in-frame clones here, not all; method: immunoSEQ multiplex PCR. In the table there are roughly 43,000 clones, about 83% of which are singletons. The sequenced material came from peripheral blood. These receptors originate from an elderly woman with acute or convalescent COVID-19. Each CDR3 is given with its conserved first and last residue. Fields, in order: CDR3 protein, V gene, J gene.

cdr3_aa: CASSPDSGLDGYTF; v_call: TRBV5-1; j_call: TRBJ1-2
cdr3_aa: CASSDREDGTEAFF; v_call: TRBV2; j_call: TRBJ1-1
cdr3_aa: CASGPGHSGNTIYF; v_call: TRBV28; j_call: TRBJ1-3
cdr3_aa: CAWKGDPVVGSPLHF; v_call: TRBV30; j_call: TRBJ1-6
cdr3_aa: CASSFGDLEKTQYF; v_call: TRBV5-1; j_call: TRBJ2-5
cdr3_aa: CKSSDSRREKLFF; v_call: TRBV30; j_call: TRBJ1-4
cdr3_aa: CASRTDRDSPLHF; v_call: TRBV6-6; j_call: TRBJ1-6
cdr3_aa: CASSLEAVLNTEAFF; v_call: TRBV5-1; j_call: TRBJ1-1
cdr3_aa: CASSDRQGKRYGYTF; v_call: TRBV6-5; j_call: TRBJ1-2
cdr3_aa: CASSLRVGETQYF; v_call: TRBV5-1; j_call: TRBJ2-5
cdr3_aa: CAISESLAGFAEQFF; v_call: TRBV10-3; j_call: TRBJ2-1
cdr3_aa: CASSLGTSGGAREQFF; v_call: TRBV7-2; j_call: TRBJ2-1
cdr3_aa: CASSQTSRGGGDEQFF; v_call: TRBV9; j_call: TRBJ2-1
cdr3_aa: CASSLQPRGTNEKLFF; v_call: TRBV5-1; j_call: TRBJ1-4
cdr3_aa: CASSVNAVGGSSPLHF; v_call: TRBV9; j_call: TRBJ1-6
cdr3_aa: CASSLELAGGHEQYF; v_call: TRBV7-9; j_call: TRBJ2-7
cdr3_aa: CASSLVPESGYTF; v_call: TRBV7-2; j_call: TRBJ1-2
cdr3_aa: CASSLSGGDNEQFF; v_call: TRBV3-1/TRBV3-2; j_call: TRBJ2-1
cdr3_aa: CASSSGGGGATDTQYF; v_call: TRBV5-1; j_call: TRBJ2-3
cdr3_aa: CATRDITTNEKLFF; v_call: TRBV10-3; j_call: TRBJ1-4
cdr3_aa: CASSPQAGGLGEQYF; v_call: TRBV18; j_call: TRBJ2-7
cdr3_aa: CSVGQALEKLFF; v_call: TRBV29-1; j_call: TRBJ1-4
cdr3_aa: CASSPSGGGTGELFF; v_call: TRBV3-1/TRBV3-2; j_call: TRBJ2-2
cdr3_aa: CASSFRDPYGYTF; v_call: TRBV5-8; j_call: TRBJ1-2
cdr3_aa: CASSQDGGSTEAFF; v_call: TRBV3-1/TRBV3-2; j_call: TRBJ1-1
cdr3_aa: CASSLGQGSWSPLHF; v_call: TRBV7-6; j_call: TRBJ1-6
cdr3_aa: CASSLGTGLYEQYF; v_call: TRBV5-1; j_call: TRBJ2-7
cdr3_aa: CAWSVVIGDRAFF; v_call: TRBV30; j_call: TRBJ1-1